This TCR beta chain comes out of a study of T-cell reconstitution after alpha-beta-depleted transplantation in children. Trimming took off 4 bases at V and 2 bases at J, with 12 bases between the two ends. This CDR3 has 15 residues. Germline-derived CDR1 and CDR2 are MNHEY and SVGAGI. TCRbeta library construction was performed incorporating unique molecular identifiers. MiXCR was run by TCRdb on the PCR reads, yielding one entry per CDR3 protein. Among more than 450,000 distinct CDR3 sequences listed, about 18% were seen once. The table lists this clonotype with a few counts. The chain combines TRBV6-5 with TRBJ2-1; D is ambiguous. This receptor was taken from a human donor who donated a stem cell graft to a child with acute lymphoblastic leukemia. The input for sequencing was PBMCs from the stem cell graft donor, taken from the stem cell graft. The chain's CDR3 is CASSSWDTAYNEQFF. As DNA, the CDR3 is TGTGCCAGCAGTTCCTGGGATACGGCCTACAATGAGCAGTTCTTC.